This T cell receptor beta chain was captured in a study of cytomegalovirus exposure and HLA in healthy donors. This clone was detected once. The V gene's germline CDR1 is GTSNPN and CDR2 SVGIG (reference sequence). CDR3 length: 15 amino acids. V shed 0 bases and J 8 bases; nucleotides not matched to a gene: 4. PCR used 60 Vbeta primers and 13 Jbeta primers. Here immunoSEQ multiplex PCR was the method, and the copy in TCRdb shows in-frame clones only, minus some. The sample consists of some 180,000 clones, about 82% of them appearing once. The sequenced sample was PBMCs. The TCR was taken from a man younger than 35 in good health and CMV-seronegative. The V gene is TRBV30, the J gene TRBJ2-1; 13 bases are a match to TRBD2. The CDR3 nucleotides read TGTGCCTGGAGTGTACATGGACTAGCGGGGGATGAGCAGTTCTTC. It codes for CAWSVHGLAGDEQFF.